A single T cell receptor beta chain is shown here with its context. Its specific antigen is unknown. One base away there is no much larger clone; base qualities are not given. This sample stems from a study of Ad26.COV2.S vaccination and SARS-CoV-2 variants (TCRdb year 2021). About the full investigation: Donors in the vaccine arm were drawn from COV1001, a multicentre, randomized, double-blind, placebo-controlled phase I-IIa trial testing Ad26.COV2.S in healthy adults. Ad26.COV2.S was given intramuscularly at 5x10^10 or 1x10^11 viral particles, as a single shot or as two shots 56 days apart. TCRbeta repertoire sequencing served as the tool for gauging how specific and how broad the SARS-CoV-2-reactive T cell receptors were following Ad26.COV2.S vaccination. A total of 32 samples were included in the TCR-sequenced set, comprising approximately 20 Ad26.COV2.S vaccine recipients, 5 placebo recipients and 8 SARS-CoV-2 convalescent individuals. Trial participants were randomized into five groups of five: low-dose or high-dose Ad26.COV2.S given once or twice, or placebo on both occasions. Throughout the experiments and outcome assessment, investigators stayed blinded to trial group allocation. Study-level results and caveats: The study was not powered to compare responses between vaccine doses or regimens. Substantial breadth of spike-specific CD8+ and CD4+ T cell responses was reported after vaccination. Non-spike TCR breadth was comparable between vaccine and placebo recipients, consistent with the vaccine containing only spike. According to the authors, total T cell responses may have been underestimated by the TCR breadth and depth analyses. Ad26.COV2.S recipients had higher spike-specific TCR breadth than placebo recipients (P = 0.0014).

The CDR3 sequence holds 13 residues, the cysteine and phenylalanine included. Kept here is only the CDR3 DNA, which spans 39 bases and is read in frame from base 1. The trim is 5 bases for V and 4 bases for J, with a gap of 11 bases between the germline ends. Based on the germline V gene, the CDR1 and CDR2 sequences are SGHAT and FQNNGV. The immunoSEQ Assay was used to sequence TCRbeta CDR3 regions. After extraction, genomic DNA underwent amplification by bias-controlled multiplex PCR, followed by high-throughput sequencing. As for how the authors treated the data: To quantify the absolute abundance of each unique TCRbeta CDR3 region, sequences were collapsed and filtered. Usable DNA was measured by amplifying reference genes present in all nucleated cells, and TCRbeta template counts were normalized to that usable DNA to estimate T cell fraction. Repertoire TCRs were annotated as SARS-CoV-2-specific when V gene, CDR3 amino acid sequence and J gene were exactly matched to a known reactive TCR set. The reference SARS-CoV-2 TCR set was derived from MIRA and filtered for enrichment in COVID-19-positive ImmuneCODE repertoires, a step that removed public or cross-reactive TCRs. Drawing on the MIRA antigens, annotated TCRs were analysed further at the level of specific ORF or position within ORF. Breadth was defined as the number of annotated unique rearrangements divided by the total number of unique productive rearrangements, and depth was defined as the summed frequency of the annotated unique rearrangements. Group comparisons of TCR breadth used two-sided Wilcoxon rank-sum tests. The table comes from immuneACCESS by way of TCRdb, which keeps in-frame sequences with V and J called. Part of the clones is missing from these tables; in studies checked, under half for an unresolved V gene and the rest for unknown reasons. V and J calls and clone size come straight from that table; D and trimming were deduced from the DNA. This sample has more than 350,000 clones in its table, and 75% to 95% of those were observed once. The ten biggest clones cover 9% to 15% of the sample.

The sample's treatment or condition label, decoded: around 19 received Ad26.COV2.S at low or high dose, single or two shots; roughly five received placebo; per-sample allocation not given. For vaccine and placebo recipients, the sequenced repertoires came from samples collected on day 63 after the first injection. Between 29 July and 7 August 2020, Cohort 1b enrolled 25 adults aged 18-55 years at one site in Boston, USA. Ad26.COV2.S consisted of a replication-incompetent adenovirus type 26 vector by which a prefusion-stabilized SARS-CoV-2 spike protein from the original Wuhan strain was expressed.

The chain uses TRBV11-2 and TRBJ2-5; the D region possibly corresponds to TRBD1 (5 bases align). The origin of this receptor is a person between 18 and 60 years old who received the Ad26.COV2.S COVID-19 vaccine or a placebo. Sequences were derived from peripheral blood, sampled in a trial of Ad26.COV2.S vaccine versus placebo. The CDR3 is CASSPWGAETQYF. The DNA sequence is as follows: TGTGCCAGCAGCCCCTGGGGCGCAGAGACCCAGTACTTC.